This note documents a single T cell receptor (beta chain) sequence. This sample is part of a study of blood T cell repertoires in COVID-19. Study background: Acute and convalescent COVID-19 specimens originated in the United States, Italy and Spain.

Original methodology: Reference gene primer amplification in the assay estimated nucleated cell counts. Profiled with immunoSEQ multiplex PCR; TCRdb holds only in-frame clones, not every one. V and J calls and clone size are as listed in that table; D and trimming were resolved from the DNA. The sample lists over 200,000 clones, just over 90% occurring once. The source of this sequence is a man younger than 40 with acute or convalescent COVID-19. Sequencing was performed on peripheral blood.

CDR3 sequence reads: CASSYEYSFTGNTIYF. CDR3 nucleotide sequence: TGTGCCAGCAGTTACGAATATAGTTTCACTGGAAACACCATATATTTT. This chain connects TRBV6-5 to TRBJ1-3, with D uncertain. The CDR3 length is 16 residues. The V gene's germline CDR1 is MNHEY and CDR2 SVGAGI. V dropped 2 bases and J dropped 2 bases, with 13 bases sitting between them.